These 16 T cell receptor beta chains share one sample of origin, sequenced in a study of cytomegalovirus exposure and HLA in healthy donors. Use of 60 Vbeta and 13 Jbeta primers characterized the PCR. The method was immunoSEQ multiplex PCR; TCRdb's version includes in-frame clones alone and lacks a portion of them. The table lists 140,000 or so clones, about two thirds of them singletons, with roughly 4% in the top ten. Input material: PBMCs. The receptors here all came from a man aged 55 to 70 in good health and CMV-seronegative.

The chain is built from TRBV5-1 and TRBJ2-3, with 8 bases that match TRBD1. Germline trimming cut 5 bases from V and 3 bases from J; bases unmatched to any gene: 14. This CDR3 contains 17 residues. Germline loops: CDR1 SGHRS, CDR2 YFSETQ. The CDR3 is CASRRGTGEDRTDTQYF. The CDR3 DNA reads TGCGCCAGCAGGAGAGGGACAGGAGAGGATCGAACAGATACGCAGTATTTT.

The chain is built from TRBV4-2 and TRBJ2-2, with TRBD2 matching over 15 bases. This CDR3 region has 16 residues. Trimming at V came to 1 base and at J to 10 bases, leaving 4 bases not matched to a gene. Germline V CDR1 and CDR2: LGHNA, YNFKEQ. The CDR3 coding sequence is TGTGCCAGCAGCCAAGGGACTAGCGGGAGGGGAGTGGAGCTGTTTTTT. Amino acid sequence: CASSQGTSGRGVELFF.

The chain is built from TRBV7-8 and TRBJ1-5, with 8 bases identical to TRBD1. With V trimmed by 3 bases and J by 4 bases, 2 bases remained unmatched. In germline, CDR1 is SGHVS, CDR2 FQNEAQ. This CDR3 has 14 residues. CDR3 DNA: TGTGCCAGCAGCTTGGGACAGGCAAATCAGCCCCAGCATTTT. Translation: CASSLGQANQPQHF.

The table lists this clone with a count of one. The V call is TRBV20-1, the J call TRBJ1-1; D gene unclear. Germline lookup yields CDR1 DFQATT and CDR2 SNEGSKA (reference sequence). Between the trimmed V and J ends, which lost 6 bases and 3 bases, there was a span of 8 bases. The CDR3 is made up of 11 amino acids. CDR3: CSAQTDTEAFF. The CDR3 DNA follows: TGCAGTGCCCAAACGGACACTGAAGCTTTCTTT.

The rearrangement links TRBV5-1 to TRBJ1-1; no clear D gene. The ends were cut back, 0 bases at V and 2 bases at J, with 11 bases in the middle. The CDR3 is made up of 15 amino acids. Looked up from germline, CDR1 is SGHRS and CDR2 is YFSETQ. CDR3 DNA: TGCGCCAGCAGCTTGGCTTCAGGCAGAAACACTGAAGCTTTCTTT. Protein product: CASSLASGRNTEAFF.

V usage is TRBV7-3 and J usage is TRBJ2-1, with 9 bases aligning to TRBD2. The V and J ends lost 4 bases and 5 bases, in that order; junction bases with no gene match: 3. CDR3 size: 14 residues. CDR1 and CDR2 from the germline V gene are SGHTA and FQGTGA. CDR3 amino acids: CASSSPSGNNEQFF. Here the CDR3 DNA reads TGTGCCAGCAGCTCTCCTAGCGGGAACAATGAGCAGTTCTTC.

The chain couples TRBV7-2 to TRBJ2-2, with TRBD2 identical over 7 bases. V lost 5 bases and J lost 7; bases outside the gene matches: 13. Per the germline V gene, CDR1 is SGHTA and CDR2 is FQGNSA. The CDR3 spans 16 residues. CDR3 protein: CASSPARAGRGGELFF. Written as DNA, the CDR3 is TGTGCCAGCAGCCCCGCCCGGGCTGGGAGGGGCGGGGAGCTGTTTTTT.

The gene calls are TRBV7-8 and TRBJ2-7, with D maybe TRBD1 (6 bases). The V gene lost 5 bases and the J gene lost 6 bases, with 14 bases spanning the gap. Germline assignment: CDR1 SGHVS and CDR2 FQNEAQ. The length of the CDR3 is 13 residues. The CDR3 DNA reads TGTGCCAGCAGCGTTAGGACAGACGCCGAGCAGTACTTC. Its translation: CASSVRTDAEQYF.

The sample holds one count of this clone. This specimen includes other DNA sequences encoding the same CDR3. The chain uses TRBV5-5 and TRBJ1-4, with 7 bases matching TRBD1. The V segment lost 4 bases and the J segment 4 bases; nucleotides outside the gene matches: 7. Germline V gene data show CDR1 as SGHKS and CDR2 as YYEKEE (reference sequence). The CDR3 runs to 15 residues. CDR3 in DNA: TGTGCCAGCAGCCTGCGACAGGGCGATAATGAAAAACTGTTTTTT. It codes for CASSLRQGDNEKLFF.

V usage is TRBV12-5 and J usage is TRBJ1-2, with 8 positions matching TRBD1. The V gene's germline CDR1 is LGHNT and CDR2 FRNRAP. There are 14 residues in the CDR3. Trimming cost V 2 bases and J 8 bases; bases outside gene matches: 7. CDR3 DNA sequence: TGTGCTAGTGGTTTGCCCGGACAGGGTGGAGGCTACACCTTC. Its translation is CASGLPGQGGGYTF.

The rearrangement links TRBV6-1 to TRBJ2-3, with 7 positions matching TRBD2. After removal of 6 bases from V and 1 base from J, the junction contained 4 bases not matched to a gene. Germline V gene lookup returns CDR1 MNHNS and CDR2 SASEGT. This CDR3 has 14 amino acids. Here the CDR3 reads CASSSGIGTDTQYF. The CDR3 nucleotides are TGTGCCAGCAGCAGCGGGATCGGCACAGATACGCAGTATTTT.

J is TRBJ2-3 and V is TRBV5-1; 9 bases line up with TRBD2. Germline loops: CDR1 SGHRS, CDR2 YFSETQ. V lost 2 bases to trimming and J lost 5 bases; unmatched junction nucleotides: 6. There are 15 residues in the CDR3. DNA for the CDR3: TGCGCCAGCAGCTTCTTAGCGGGAGCAGGAGATACGCAGTATTTT. Translation gives CASSFLAGAGDTQYF.

The chain joins TRBV30 to TRBJ2-1; D remains ambiguous. CDR1 and CDR2 from the germline V gene are GTSNPN and SVGIG (reference sequence). The CDR3 spans 13 residues. V gave up 0 bases and J gave up 4 bases, with 7 bases separating them. CDR3 region: CAWSVGLYNEQFF. DNA of the CDR3: TGTGCCTGGAGTGTTGGCTTATACAATGAGCAGTTCTTC.

In this sample, this clone turned up a few times. This chain connects TRBV29-1 to TRBJ2-5, with D maybe TRBD2 (6 bases). The J call may be incorrect, as the DNA end agrees better with TRBJ2-7. Looked up from germline, CDR1 is SQVTM and CDR2 is ANQGSEA. The CDR3 sequence is 13 residues long. The CDR3, as DNA: TGCAGCGTTGGAGACGGAGGGCGCTACGAGCAGTACTTC. This translates into CSVGDGGRYEQYF.

The rearrangement links TRBV19 to TRBJ2-1; 9 bases are a match to TRBD2. J was trimmed by 7 bases and V by 5 bases; bases with no gene match: 6. The CDR3 is 14 amino acids. Per the germline V gene, CDR1 is LNHDA and CDR2 is SQIVND (reference sequence). The CDR3 nucleotides are TGTGCCAGTAGTTTCAGGGCGGGGGGGAATGAGCAGTTCTTC. Translating it yields CASSFRAGGNEQFF.

The genes are TRBV4-1 and TRBJ2-1, with TRBD1 as a possible D gene (8 bases). CDR1 MGHRA and CDR2 YSYEKL come from the germline V gene. The CDR3 totals 16 residues. V shed 0 bases and J shed 4 bases, with 13 bases lying between them. The CDR3 is CASSQEHRGGYNEQFF. The CDR3 coding sequence is TGCGCCAGCAGCCAAGAGCACAGGGGGGGGTACAATGAGCAGTTCTTC.